Given below is one T cell receptor (beta chain) in context. The antigen is not known. This sample stems from a study of shared clonotypes between healthy human individuals. Study context: Three plates were used per donor for CD4 naive, three for CD4 memory, two for CD8 naive and one for CD8 memory.

Study findings and constraints: Clonotypes that were shared across a handful of donors made up roughly 5.2% of naive CD4 clonotypes. Non-shared clonotypes had lower generation probabilities than clonotypes shared by all four sorted-subset donors.

CDR1 LGHNA and CDR2 YSLEER come from the germline V gene. Trimming pared 4 bases from V and 0 bases from J, leaving 10 bases between. The CDR3 totals 15 residues. CD8 cells regarded as naive lacked CD45RO, were positively chosen for CCR7, and omitted terminally differentiated effector memory CD45RA+ cells. In the study's own analysis: In the immunoSEQ data, sequences were junction-only and lacked quality scores, so filtering differed. Profiling relied on immunoSEQ multiplex PCR, and the TCRdb table lists in-frame clones only, not all of them. V, J and clone size are taken as reported in that table, and D and trimming were inferred from the DNA itself. The sample holds about 2,200,000 clones, approximately 94% seen once.

The source material was naive CD8+ T cells from PBMCs. The TCR comes from a man aged 18 to 35 in good health. Some clones in this sample may be carry-over from other donors' samples. This sequence joins TRBV4-3 and TRBJ1-5, with D unclear. CDR3 sequence (DNA): TGCGCCAGCAGCCCAAATAGGTTTAGCAATCAGCCCCAGCATTTT. Its protein is CASSPNRFSNQPQHF.